These 18 T cell receptor beta chains were all obtained from the same sample, sequenced in a study of T cells after yellow fever vaccination. From the 5' RACE reads, TCRdb called clonotypes with MiXCR, one entry per CDR3 protein. This table holds around 550,000 distinct CDR3 sequences, 15% to 20% found once. The material sequenced was PBMCs, taken 15 days after the yellow fever booster vaccination. The receptors here all came from a man under 40 who received the YFV17D yellow fever vaccine.

This sequence joins TRBV6-1 and TRBJ2-1; 7 nucleotides match TRBD1. After removal of 6 bases from V and 2 bases from J, the junction contained 7 bases not matched to a gene. There are 15 residues in the CDR3. CDR1 MNHNS and CDR2 SASEGT come from the germline V gene. This CDR3 is CASRSGTVAYNEQFF. The CDR3 DNA reads as TGTGCCAGCAGATCCGGGACAGTGGCCTACAATGAGCAGTTCTTC.

This clonotype has just a few counts. The V and J genes are TRBV10-2 and TRBJ2-1; 7 nucleotides agree with TRBD2. This CDR3 region has 17 residues. Germline V gives CDR1 WSHSY, CDR2 SAAADI. Germline trimming cut 2 bases from V and 0 bases from J; bases unmatched to any gene: 7. CDR3 sequence reads: CASSERGVWDSYNEQFF. The CDR3 region has the DNA TGCGCCAGCAGTGAGCGGGGGGTGTGGGACTCCTACAATGAGCAGTTCTTC.

This clonotype has just a few counts. V is TRBV7-2 and J is TRBJ2-7; 7 nucleotides match TRBD2. The CDR3 covers 16 residues. Trimming at V came to 2 bases and at J to 0 bases, leaving 7 bases not matched to a gene. CDR1 and CDR2 from the germline V gene are SGHTA and FQGNSA. The CDR3 protein is CASSLLHSGYSYEQYF. CDR3 sequence (DNA): TGTGCCAGCAGCTTACTCCATAGCGGGTACTCCTACGAGCAGTACTTC.

Only a few counts were recorded for this clonotype. The chain carries TRBV12-3 or TRBV12-4 and TRBJ2-2, with a weak D call TRBD2 (6 bases). V shed 5 bases and J shed 2 bases, with 15 bases lying between them. There are 16 residues in the CDR3. CDR3 protein: CASSPPSGSNTGELFF. CDR3 DNA: TGTGCCAGCAGTCCGCCTTCCGGGAGCAACACCGGGGAGCTGTTTTTT.

The CDR3 DNA follows: TGTGCCAGCAGTTATGAGACTGGGACTACGGCCTGGACCGGGGAGCTGTTTTTT. Amino acids: CASSYETGTTAWTGELFF. The rearrangement links TRBV6-5 to TRBJ2-2; 7 bases are a match to TRBD2. The V and J ends lost 3 bases and 5 bases, in that order; junction bases with no gene match: 15. The CDR3 sequence is 18 residues long. CDR1 and CDR2 from the germline V gene are MNHEY and SVGAGI.

This clonotype appeared a few times. J is TRBJ1-4 and V is TRBV12-3 or TRBV12-4; possible D gene TRBD1, 5 bases. Trimming took off 3 bases at V and 6 bases at J, with 8 bases between the two ends. CDR3 length: 13 residues. The CDR3 nucleotides are TGTGCCAGCAGTTTTAAAGGGGATGAAAAACTGTTTTTT. It yields the protein CASSFKGDEKLFF.

This rearrangement joins TRBV11-2 to TRBJ2-6, with 10 bases fitting TRBD2. Germline values: CDR1 SGHAT, CDR2 FQNNGV. CDR3 length equals 18 residues. The V gene end was trimmed by 1 base and the J gene end by 3 bases; junction bases not matched to a gene: 6. This CDR3 is CASSLVSSGRVGANVLTF. DNA of the CDR3: TGTGCCAGCAGCTTAGTTTCTAGCGGGAGAGTTGGGGCCAACGTCCTGACTTTC.

The V gene is TRBV27, the J gene TRBJ2-1, with D possibly matching TRBD2 (5 bases). Germline V CDR1 and CDR2: MNHEY, SMNVEV (reference sequence). The V end lost 6 bases, the J end lost 0 bases, and 15 bases lay between the germline ends. The CDR3 is 16 amino acids. The CDR3 loop is CASRQGLGGSYNEQFF. The CDR3 nucleotides are TGTGCCAGCAGACAAGGACTCGGCGGCTCCTACAATGAGCAGTTCTTC.

V and J are TRBV3-1 and TRBJ2-3, with 9 bases matching TRBD2. The CDR3 covers 19 residues. In germline, CDR1 is LGHDT, CDR2 YNNKEL (reference sequence). After removal of 3 bases from V and 2 bases from J, the junction contained 15 bases not matched to a gene. The CDR3 region has the DNA TGTGCCAGCAGCCAGGGGATCCTAATAGCGGGGGAGATCACAGATACGCAGTATTTT. The encoded protein is CASSQGILIAGEITDTQYF.

The J gene is TRBJ2-7, the V gene TRBV15; TRBD2 is a possible D gene (5 bases). This CDR3 comprises 13 residues. Germline V gene sequence: CDR1 LNHNV, CDR2 YYDKDF (reference sequence). V lost 3 bases and J lost 9, with 15 bases in between. In DNA form, the CDR3 reads TGTGCCACCAGCAGGGACCAGAGGGCCGCGCAGTACTTC. Amino acids: CATSRDQRAAQYF. Using reference TRBV15 and TRBJ2-7 for the parts outside the CDR3, the full variable domain is DAMVIQNPRYQVTQFGKPVTLSCSQTLNHNVMYWYQQKSSQAPKLLFHYYDKDFNNEADTPDNFQSRRPNTSFCFLDIRSPGLGDTAMYLCATSRDQRAAQYFGPGTRLTVT.

V and J are TRBV7-9 and TRBJ1-2; D possibly corresponds to TRBD1 (6 bases). Germline V gene sequence: CDR1 SEHNR, CDR2 FQNEAQ (reference sequence). Trimming took off 3 bases at V and 5 bases at J, with 16 bases between the two ends. The CDR3 is 15 amino acids. In DNA, the CDR3 is TGTGCCAGCAGCTTGGCGGGGGGCGAGTATTATGGCTACACCTTC. Amino acid sequence: CASSLAGGEYYGYTF.

This clonotype was picked up many times. V usage is TRBV29-1 and J usage is TRBJ2-6; maybe TRBD1 (5 bases). The germline gives CDR1 SQVTM, CDR2 ANQGSEA. Trimming took 4 bases from V and 0 from J, leaving 13 bases between them. This CDR3 spans 16 amino acids. Written as DNA, the CDR3 is TGCAGCGTTGTTTCGGACATCTTCTCTGGGGCCAACGTCCTGACTTTC. Amino acid sequence: CSVVSDIFSGANVLTF.

This clonotype has only a few counts. The chain combines TRBV10-1 with TRBJ2-5, with D hard to call. The CDR3 loop spans 15 amino acids. Germline V gene lookup returns CDR1 WNHNN and CDR2 SYGVQD (reference sequence). V was clipped by 4 bases and J by 4 bases, with 16 bases between them. CDR3 DNA: TGCGCCAGCAGTGTCGGTCAGCCGGGTCGAGAGACCCAGTACTTC. It specifies CASSVGQPGRETQYF.

This chain uses TRBV27 with TRBJ2-7; D tentatively reads TRBD1 or TRBD2 (5 bases each). V was clipped by 3 bases and J by 4 bases, with 13 bases between them. This CDR3 is built from 14 residues. The germline V gene encodes CDR1 MNHEY and CDR2 SMNVEV (reference sequence). The CDR3 loop reads CASSFYQGPYEQYF. The CDR3 DNA is TGTGCCAGCAGTTTTTACCAGGGACCTTACGAGCAGTACTTC.

The chain uses TRBV12-3 or TRBV12-4 and TRBJ2-3; 9 bases are shared with TRBD1. V lost 5 bases and J lost 5; bases outside the gene matches: 5. The CDR3 sequence is 14 residues long. CDR3 residues: CASSRQGGGDTQYF. The CDR3 DNA follows: TGTGCCAGCAGTCGACAGGGGGGAGGAGATACGCAGTATTTT.

This clonotype was counted a few times. The chain is built from TRBV14 and TRBJ2-1; D not certain. The CDR3 totals 11 residues. Trimming left V 1 base short and J 10 bases short, with 5 bases between. CDR1 and CDR2 from the germline V gene are SGHDN and FVKESK. Here the CDR3 reads CASSQVMEQFF. The CDR3 DNA follows: TGTGCCAGCAGCCAAGTAATGGAGCAGTTCTTC.

The chain couples TRBV7-2 to TRBJ2-1; 7 bases line up with TRBD2. This CDR3 has 13 residues. V gave up 5 bases and J gave up 9 bases; unmatched junction bases: 7. The germline V gene has CDR1 SGHTA and CDR2 FQGNSA. The CDR3, as DNA: TGTGCCAGCAGCCTCGGGGTAGCGGGTGAGCAGTTCTTC. Its translation is CASSLGVAGEQFF.

This clonotype has more than one count but fewer than ten. The chain carries TRBV5-1 and TRBJ2-7, with D tentatively TRBD1 or TRBD2 (6 bases each). CDR1 is SGHRS and CDR2 is YFSETQ in the germline V gene. The ends were cut back, 2 bases at V and 6 bases at J, with 21 bases in the middle. The CDR3 spans 16 residues. The CDR3 spells CASSFSGGTPLSEQYF. For the CDR3, the DNA is TGCGCCAGCAGCTTTAGCGGTGGGACACCCCTTAGCGAGCAGTACTTC.